This is a list of T cell receptor beta chains from one sample in a study of T cell responses to AZD1222 COVID-19 vaccine. Sequenced by immunoSEQ multiplex PCR; TCRdb stores in-frame clones only, minus some. The sample records some 130,000 clones, around nine tenths being singletons. The source was peripheral blood, collected on day 0 of AZD1222 vaccination. These receptor sequences come from an adult in good health. Both conserved end residues are trimmed from each CDR3.

V gene: TRBV27; CDR3 protein: ASNGIGTYNEQF
V gene: TRBV2; CDR3 protein: ANQGPSEQY
V gene: TRBV6-5; CDR3 protein: ASSHRGENTGELF
V gene: TRBV9; CDR3 protein: ASSVGFSEWRGYEQY
V gene: TRBV10-2; CDR3 protein: ASKGQGLGNTEAF
V gene: TRBV9; CDR3 protein: ASSAGLAGGETQY
V gene: TRBV7-9; CDR3 protein: ASSQYTDTQY
V gene: TRBV27; CDR3 protein: ASSIRNLNTEAF
V gene: TRBV2; CDR3 protein: ASSGTGVTDTQY
V gene: TRBV5-6; CDR3 protein: ASSSGRARPLH
V gene: TRBV11-1; CDR3 protein: ASSFLPGQVNVLT
V gene: TRBV25-1; CDR3 protein: ASSDRRGTGELF
V gene: TRBV6-5; CDR3 protein: ASSSGTSRLEQF
V gene: TRBV10-3; CDR3 protein: AISISTSADTQY
V gene: TRBV3-1/TRBV3-2; CDR3 protein: ASSPWTSGVLSTDTQY
V gene: TRBV4-1; CDR3 protein: ASSPGATGELF
V gene: TRBV12-3/TRBV12-4; CDR3 protein: ASGFQGGYGYT
V gene: TRBV29-1; CDR3 protein: SVALRLGQGGPEAF
V gene: TRBV7-3; CDR3 protein: ASSLKVLGSRIWQPQH
V gene: TRBV2; CDR3 protein: ASTGTYEQY
V gene: TRBV6-5; CDR3 protein: ASSYTRGAPNEQF
V gene: TRBV6-2/TRBV6-3; CDR3 protein: ASSRQGGEKLF
V gene: TRBV7-8; CDR3 protein: ASSLTLGQGSGSNQPQH
V gene: TRBV6-5; CDR3 protein: ASSPQGGYNSPLH
V gene: TRBV4-3; CDR3 protein: ASSPTPLTVTYEQY
V gene: TRBV7-2; CDR3 protein: ASRTSGGAGTQY
V gene: TRBV5-6; CDR3 protein: ASGPQARIWSGYT
V gene: TRBV28; CDR3 protein: AGSGGYPNQPQH
V gene: TRBV18; CDR3 protein: ASSLGHTEAF
V gene: TRBV18; CDR3 protein: ASSPGQGARREQY
V gene: TRBV5-4; CDR3 protein: ASSFEKWGNTIY
V gene: TRBV30; CDR3 protein: AWSGWGGNEQF
V gene: TRBV4-3; CDR3 protein: ASSQSRGTNTGELF
V gene: TRBV11-2; CDR3 protein: ASSLLGRVNYGYT
V gene: TRBV4-2; CDR3 protein: ASSQEGLTGGPHTQY
V gene: TRBV3-1/TRBV3-2; CDR3 protein: ASSQGQMNTEAF
V gene: TRBV5-6; CDR3 protein: ASSLGAYYEQY
V gene: TRBV28; CDR3 protein: ASSRRAEAF
V gene: TRBV7-6; CDR3 protein: ASSFGQGGYEQY
V gene: TRBV7-2; CDR3 protein: ASSFRGVQTQY
V gene: TRBV6-4; CDR3 protein: ASSDAPNTGELF
V gene: TRBV9; CDR3 protein: ASSEGGTGGLVEQF
V gene: TRBV6-2/TRBV6-3; CDR3 protein: ASSYSGLPSYNEQF
V gene: TRBV24-1; CDR3 protein: ATIQPQH
V gene: TRBV7-9; CDR3 protein: ASSWGSGEGYT
V gene: TRBV11-2; CDR3 protein: ASSLDTDTYNSPLH
V gene: TRBV4-3; CDR3 protein: ASSLRQGGNYGYT
V gene: TRBV7-8; CDR3 protein: ASGGRVNTEAF
V gene: TRBV5-4; CDR3 protein: ASSIGTRCT
V gene: TRBV28; CDR3 protein: ASSPRAGGRDTQY
V gene: TRBV9; CDR3 protein: ASSVVAGLPTDTQY
V gene: TRBV27; CDR3 protein: ASSLGGSNQPQH
V gene: TRBV4-3; CDR3 protein: ASSRGAGQTVDGYT
V gene: TRBV10-2; CDR3 protein: ASGQGAYEQY
V gene: TRBV24-1; CDR3 protein: ATSEQGRGDTGELF
V gene: TRBV5-1; CDR3 protein: ASSLAVGQGVRYGYT
V gene: TRBV5-1; CDR3 protein: ASSGGSTSTDTQY
V gene: TRBV7-2; CDR3 protein: ASRPPGVSYNEQF